Presented here are 8 T cell receptor beta chains from one specimen sequenced in a study of shared clonotypes between healthy human individuals. Assay: immunoSEQ multiplex PCR; the TCRdb copy retains only in-frame clones and omits some. The sample has about 2.3 million clones, over 90% seen once; the top ten hold under 0.45%. Sequencing was performed on naive CD4+ T cells from PBMCs. The sample's subset: CD45RA+ positively selected. These receptors all come from a young man in good health. Some clones in this sample may be carry-over from other donors' samples.

The chain uses TRBV28 and TRBJ2-7; tentatively, D is TRBD2 (6 bases). The CDR3 length is 15 residues. Germline CDR1 reads MDHEN; CDR2 reads SYDVKM. V shed 6 bases and J shed 3 bases, with 18 bases lying between them. CDR3: CASRGLLEGFYEQYF. In DNA form, the CDR3 reads TGTGCCAGCAGAGGTCTTTTGGAGGGCTTCTACGAGCAGTACTTC.

This clone was seen just once. The chain couples TRBV5-1 to TRBJ2-3; TRBD2 matches at 7 bases. With V trimmed by 4 bases and J by 6 bases, 11 bases remained unmatched. Germline V gene data show CDR1 as SGHRS and CDR2 as YFSETQ. This CDR3 spans 15 amino acids. The CDR3 reads CASSVGGSLADTQYF. The CDR3 DNA reads TGCGCCAGCAGCGTCGGGGGGAGTCTGGCCGATACGCAGTATTTT.

The chain has TRBV5-6 and TRBJ1-3; D uncertain. The CDR3 sequence is 11 residues long. The V end was cut by 0 bases, the J end by 6 bases, with 1 base between. Germline lookup yields CDR1 SGHDT and CDR2 YYEEEE. CDR3 residues: CASSLENTIYF. CDR3 nucleotide sequence: TGTGCCAGCAGCTTGGAAAACACCATATATTTT.

With regard to this clone: Other DNA variants within this sample encode the same CDR3. The rearrangement uses TRBV25-1 and TRBJ2-7, with a tentative D call TRBD2 (5 bases). The CDR3 is 14 amino acids. Per germline, CDR1 MGHDK and CDR2 SYGVNS. The V gene lost 1 base and the J gene lost 0 bases, with 7 bases spanning the gap. This CDR3 is CASSELGGSYEQYF. The CDR3 nucleotides are TGTGCCAGCAGTGAATTAGGAGGCTCCTACGAGCAGTACTTC.

V is TRBV2 and J is TRBJ2-7; no clear D. The CDR3 totals 12 residues. V was trimmed by 4 bases and J by 6 bases, leaving 10 bases between them. The germline CDR1 and CDR2 sequences are SNHLY and FYNNEI. CDR3 amino acids: CASSVSLGEQYF. DNA for the CDR3: TGTGCCAGCAGTGTTAGTTTGGGCGAGCAGTACTTC.

The CDR3 spells CASMGRGSGNTIYF. CDR3 bases: TGTGCCAGCATGGGCAGGGGCTCTGGAAACACCATATATTTT. The genes are TRBV27 and TRBJ1-3, with D maybe TRBD1 (6 bases). CDR1 is MNHEY and CDR2 is SMNVEV in the germline V gene (reference sequence). Trimming stripped 7 bases from V and 0 bases from J, with 10 bases between. The CDR3 extends over 14 amino acids.

This chain links TRBV2 with TRBJ2-6, with TRBD1 matching 10 bases. This CDR3 is built from 17 residues. Germline CDR1 is SNHLY and CDR2 is FYNNEI. V was pared by 4 bases and J by 1 base, with 4 bases of the junction left unmatched. CDR3 DNA: TGTGCCAGCAGTGTCCCGGGACAGGGGTCTGGGGCCAACGTCCTGACTTTC. Its protein product is CASSVPGQGSGANVLTF.

J is TRBJ1-2 and V is TRBV6-6; D possibly corresponds to TRBD1 (5 bases). Germline loops: CDR1 MNHNY, CDR2 SVGAGI (reference sequence). The CDR3 runs to 14 residues. V was clipped by 2 bases and J by 5 bases, with 12 bases between them. For the CDR3, the DNA is TGTGCCAGCAGTTACGACGGGGCACGTTATGGCTACACCTTC. Translated, it gives CASSYDGARYGYTF.